This T cell receptor (beta chain) was found in a study of cytomegalovirus exposure and HLA in healthy donors (dated by TCRdb to about 2017). About the study as a whole: An earlier analysis of some 600 of the donors reported approximately 260 Gb of sequence data and around 100 million unique TCR beta sequences obtained from roughly 180 million T cells. In an earlier analysis of 500 to 650 of the donors, high-throughput TCR beta sequencing was used to judge whether each TCR beta V gene segment behaved as functional or pseudogenic. Among 300 to 450 genotyped donors of the cohort, an average of approximately 250,000 unique TCR beta nucleotide sequences were sequenced per donor, about a sixth of them non-productive. High-throughput TCR immunosequencing, statistical association of individual TCRs with disease status, and machine learning were combined to predict cytomegalovirus infection status. The aim of the study was to test whether cataloging public T cell receptors could identify signatures of past pathogen exposure. Genome-wide SNP genotypes for about 65% of the 666 donors were used in a later genetic analysis, which treated that subset as a discovery cohort. The genetic ancestry cluster associated with self-reported Caucasian donors included around 76% of the roughly 380 genotyped donors. Besides the first cohort of roughly 640 subjects, a separate validation cohort made up of 120 different subjects was used. The number of typed donors differed by locus: about 629-630 for A, B, C, DRB1 and DQB1; 522 for DQA1; approximately 600 for DPA1; and some 450 for DPB1. Rather than drawing on any new phenotypic data, the later analysis identified candidate immune exposures from TCR beta sequences and the way those sequences occurred across donors. Donor age, sex, ethnicity and CMV serostatus were compiled alongside the repertoire data. A later analysis re-analyzed previously published TCR beta repertoires from 666 donors and added high-resolution HLA genotyping to study TCR occurrence patterns. The study used immunosequencing to profile the T cell repertoires of 600 to 850 subjects and linked those repertoires to cytomegalovirus serostatus. All discovery cohort repertoires had been generated on a single sequencing platform. HLA typing included class I and class II loci at four-digit resolution. Approximately 310 gigabases of sequencing data and approximately 85 million unique TCR sequences were included in an early release covering several hundred HLA-typed donors. Because of strong linkage in the cohort, a handful of DR-DQ haplotypes were treated as single units for association and clustering. What the work shows at the level of the full study, not this receptor alone: A further reported finding was that TCR beta sequences accurately predicted the HLA-A and HLA-B alleles for most subjects in the first cohort. In an earlier analysis of more than 450 of the donors, most TCR beta V segments were observed in productive rearrangements about 90% or about 30% of the time, broadly matching IMGT annotations. According to a later analysis, TCR association rates differed among HLA loci, with DRB1 alleles showing the most associated TCRs and HLA-C alleles showing the fewest. Because some donors lacked HLA typing at each locus, the association tests relied only on the typed subset. Cytomegalovirus status was reported to be diagnosed by the classifier with high specificity and sensitivity in both the original and validation cohorts. A later analysis associated 15,000 to 20,000 TCR beta sequences with specific HLA alleles at a false discovery rate of 0.05. Several of the top co-occurrence clusters appeared to be linked to parvovirus B19, influenza, CMV and Epstein-Barr virus, according to a later analysis. A cluster of highly shared sequence variants was judged likely to be a technical artifact of the sequencing pipeline. In the study, roughly 160 TCR beta chains were listed as associated with cytomegalovirus. Only TCR beta chains were sequenced in this cohort, and the absence of alpha or paired-chain data limited detectable features. Roughly uniform sequencing depth across donors was assumed in presence/absence analyses, although this assumption may not hold. In a later analysis, HLA-associated TCR beta chains were found to be more clonally expanded and to have lower generation probabilities than equally common non-associated chains. Correlated functional status among segregating V segments might reflect linkage disequilibrium, but an unknown experimental factor could not be ruled out. Some 16 rarely observed V segments, including chromosome 9 orphons, were excluded from the earlier analysis of approximately 500 of the donors because counts were too low. A later analysis found that most CMV-associated TCR beta chains appeared HLA-restricted, with HLA associations seemingly driven largely by CMV exposure. Compared with the roughly 710-donor mean, donors in an Asian-associated ancestry cluster had fewer N-insertions in productive TCRs, according to a later genetic analysis. Immune exposure information for the cohort was limited to CMV serostatus. Strong co-occurrence of HLA alleles, especially DR and DQ, made assigning TCR associations to individual alleles difficult. In vitro tests confirmed that a few of the cytomegalovirus-associated TCR beta chains recognize cytomegalovirus antigens. The 87-base-pair reads could not distinguish some IMGT-functional V segments, including TRBV6-2 and TRBV6-3, so those segments were excluded. V-gene and J-gene trimming of TCR beta chains was associated with a missense DCLRE1C variant in a later genetic analysis, and the association was replicated in an independent cohort. The authors suggested that the approach could potentially be generalized to other disease states and immunological phenotypes. Across donors, most TCR sequences were observed very rarely, whereas some public TCRs were present in many individuals.

On this clone: Its antigen remains unidentified. No much larger clone is present one base from it, and per-base qualities are unavailable.

The cohort was made up of under 800 healthy bone marrow donors. At the time of sampling, every cohort member was nominally healthy, though immune exposures that went unrecorded were likely present. The donor tested CMV seropositive and was one of the 289 seropositive cohort members. A peripheral blood sample was provided by each donor, and peripheral blood mononuclear cells were used for TCR beta sequencing. Genomic DNA was extracted from the blood cell samples with the Qiagen DNeasy Blood Extraction Kit. From V the trimming removes 5 bases and from J it removes 0 bases, while the gene matches leave 4 bases of the junction unaccounted for. Taken from cysteine to phenylalanine, the CDR3 has 15 residues. Of all the DNA, just the CDR3 is kept, 45 bases in frame from base 1. As encoded in the germline V gene, CDR1 is KGHSH while CDR2 is LQKENI. Libraries were constructed by the immunoSEQ multiplex PCR assay. For the multiplex PCR, a mixture combining 60 forward primers for TCR Vbeta segments and 13 reverse primers for TCR Jbeta segments was used. Amplification of the CDR3 region of rearranged TCR beta genes was performed with a multiplex PCR assay on genomic DNA. The amplified TCR beta libraries were sequenced on the Illumina HiSeq System as 87-base-pair reads. Turning to the authors' computational methods: In a later analysis, tens of millions of unique TCR beta chains were counted across the 500 to 700 repertoires, and roughly 11 million of these chains were shared by at least two donors. Raw reads were error-corrected and collapsed into unique sequences by a nearest-neighbor algorithm in which closely related sequences were merged to remove PCR and sequencing errors. Alignment of CDR3 sequences to IMGT reference sequences was used to assign V, D and J gene segments. For a sequence to be retained, a match of at least six nucleotides was required to both a V gene segment and a J gene segment. A rearrangement was called productive if the CDR3 had no stop codons and remained in frame with V and J, and every other rearrangement was called non-productive. CDR3 was defined by IMGT convention, running from the second conserved V-encoded cysteine to the conserved J-encoded phenylalanine. Sequences without an unambiguous match to a single V gene segment were excluded from the earlier analysis of about 630 of the donors. An earlier analysis of a few hundred of the donors classified V segments as functional when productive rearrangements were above 56.7% and as segregating when the standard deviation between donors was above 5%. A statistical classification framework was built to diagnose cytomegalovirus status from the catalog of TCR beta chain sequences. A later analysis assigned V and J genes by comparing TCR nucleotide sequences with IMGT/GENE-DB human TR gene sequences. The TCRdist pipeline was used in a later analysis to assign CDR3 sequences and most-parsimonious VDJ recombination scenarios. In a later analysis, each TCR beta chain was defined by its CDR3 amino acid sequence together with its V-gene family, and reads lacking a unique V-gene family were excluded. To address suspected cross-contamination and a sequencing artifact, a later analysis removed 592 highly shared, low-generation-probability nucleotide sequences. A later analysis calculated a clonal expansion index for each public chain from normalized within-repertoire ranks of inferred template counts. In a later analysis, generation probabilities were computed using a VDJ recombination model fitted to out-of-frame rearrangements, and the results were checked against IGoR. A later analysis scored TCR-TCR, TCR-HLA and TCR-CMV co-occurrence with hypergeometric tests, applying a repertoire-size bias correction to TCR pairs. In a later analysis, false discovery rates were estimated by permuting HLA or CMV assignments 20 times. In a later analysis, co-occurring TCRs were grouped using DBSCAN, with TCRdist sequence similarity added in when clustering inside HLA-allele-positive subsets. Co-occurrence clustering excluded repertoires with fewer than 30,000 or more than 120,000 public chains, plus five with anomalous nucleotide sharing. What TCRdb holds here is the immuneACCESS table cut down to in-frame rearrangements. Part of the clones is not present; checked against another copy, under half of the missing clones reflect an unresolved V gene, and the others are unexplained. That table gives V, J and clone size, and the DNA gave D and trimming. In all, the sample holds over 150,000 clones, and about four fifths of those were seen once. Over 1.5% of the sample rests with the top ten.

This chain is built from TRBV18 and TRBJ2-1; 7 of the junction bases match TRBD1. This TCR derives from a girl aged 5 to 17 in good health and CMV-seropositive. Sequenced sample: PBMCs. The DNA sequence reads TGTGCCAGCTCATCCAGGGGGACCTCCTACAATGAGCAGTTCTTC. It is translated as CASSSRGTSYNEQFF.